These T cell receptor beta chains were read from a single sample in a study of monozygotic twins with inflammatory bowel disease. For each CDR3 protein, TCRdb gives one entry from its re-call of the 5' RACE reads, without DNA. The specimen's table records around 400,000 distinct CDR3 sequences. Sequences were obtained from blood. The receptor set was obtained from a human donor with ulcerative colitis or Crohn's disease, or a healthy co-twin of an affected twin (not recorded which). Both conserved end residues are part of each CDR3. Each record gives: J gene, V gene, CDR3 protein.

J: TRBJ2-5; V: TRBV7-8; CDR3: CASSLLAGEQETQYF
J: TRBJ1-5; V: TRBV12-3/TRBV12-4; CDR3: CASSLGGYQPQHF
J: TRBJ2-2; V: TRBV6-5; CDR3: CASSYSKLTGGPTGELFF
J: TRBJ1-5; V: TRBV20-1; CDR3: CSARRGSNDNQPQHF
J: TRBJ2-5; V: TRBV29-1; CDR3: CSVERGSPTETQYF
J: TRBJ2-7; V: TRBV7-2; CDR3: CASNLGTGNNEQYF
J: TRBJ2-1; V: TRBV20-1; CDR3: CSARETPGGSGGQFF
J: TRBJ1-1; V: TRBV29-1; CDR3: CSVAAGRSTEAFF
J: TRBJ1-1; V: TRBV5-1; CDR3: CASSLGGGVMNTEAFF
J: TRBJ2-1; V: TRBV29-1; CDR3: CSVEPGLAGYNEQFF
J: TRBJ2-1; V: TRBV4-3; CDR3: CASSQDWVAGGPREQFF
J: TRBJ2-7; V: TRBV3-1; CDR3: CASSQRGRTYEQYF
J: TRBJ2-1; V: TRBV5-1; CDR3: CASSLVSAEQFF
J: TRBJ2-7; V: TRBV6-1; CDR3: CASWDYQKTYEQYF
J: TRBJ1-1; V: TRBV5-1; CDR3: CASSEKEGVYTEAFF
J: TRBJ1-5; V: TRBV20-1; CDR3: CSAIGRSREPQHF
J: TRBJ2-1; V: TRBV6-2/TRBV6-3; CDR3: CASSQLDKANEQFF
J: TRBJ2-5; V: TRBV7-2; CDR3: CASSLGPHRGGETQYF
J: TRBJ2-5; V: TRBV25-1; CDR3: CASIRRGETQYF
J: TRBJ1-4; V: TRBV14; CDR3: CASSQDLEKLFF
J: TRBJ1-1; V: TRBV6-2/TRBV6-3; CDR3: CASSYHQGQLMNTEAFF
J: TRBJ2-2; V: TRBV28; CDR3: CASSPDRAHTGELFF
J: TRBJ1-2; V: TRBV6-1; CDR3: CASRGDRDRSYGYTF
J: TRBJ1-5; V: TRBV2; CDR3: CASRGPEFNQPQHF
J: TRBJ1-5; V: TRBV18; CDR3: CASSPGTDNQPQHF
J: TRBJ1-1; V: TRBV6-1; CDR3: CASRRTEMNTEAFF
J: TRBJ1-2; V: TRBV6-1; CDR3: CASSEVSVRPHGYTF
J: TRBJ1-1; V: TRBV21-1; CDR3: CASSKVSGQGSYGTEAFF
J: TRBJ2-5; V: TRBV11-2; CDR3: CASSLEDRGPETQYF
J: TRBJ1-1; V: TRBV29-1; CDR3: CSAAAGGSVEAFF
J: TRBJ2-1; V: TRBV7-2; CDR3: CASSFRRASGHNEQFF
J: TRBJ1-3; V: TRBV5-6; CDR3: CASSPRSGTGSGNTIYF
J: TRBJ1-1; V: TRBV27; CDR3: CASSIPPRQGRTEAFF
J: TRBJ2-5; V: TRBV3-1; CDR3: CASSHVLTRAQETQYF
J: TRBJ1-2; V: TRBV6-5; CDR3: CASSLSGQAGDGYTF
J: TRBJ2-5; V: TRBV20-1; CDR3: CSATPSGGTLETQYF
J: TRBJ2-3; V: TRBV7-9; CDR3: CASRPSGGYTFTDTQYF
J: TRBJ2-1; V: TRBV5-1; CDR3: CASSSQDAQGPVF
J: TRBJ2-3; V: TRBV19; CDR3: CASSILPGRTNTDTQYF
J: TRBJ1-6; V: TRBV7-2; CDR3: CASSLQSSYNSPLHF
J: TRBJ1-2; V: TRBV20-1; CDR3: CSARDRRTYGYTF
J: TRBJ1-5; V: TRBV20-1; CDR3: CSASDIRRGQIHGNQPQHF
J: TRBJ2-3; V: TRBV21-1; CDR3: CASSTPLWREGGTQYF
J: TRBJ2-2; V: TRBV4-1; CDR3: CASSQPGLRRGTGELFF
J: TRBJ2-1; V: TRBV9; CDR3: CASSVGLRGGRYNEQFF
J: TRBJ2-6; V: TRBV5-1; CDR3: CASSLVTSGANVLTF
J: TRBJ2-2; V: TRBV5-1; CDR3: CASSLEIPGELFF